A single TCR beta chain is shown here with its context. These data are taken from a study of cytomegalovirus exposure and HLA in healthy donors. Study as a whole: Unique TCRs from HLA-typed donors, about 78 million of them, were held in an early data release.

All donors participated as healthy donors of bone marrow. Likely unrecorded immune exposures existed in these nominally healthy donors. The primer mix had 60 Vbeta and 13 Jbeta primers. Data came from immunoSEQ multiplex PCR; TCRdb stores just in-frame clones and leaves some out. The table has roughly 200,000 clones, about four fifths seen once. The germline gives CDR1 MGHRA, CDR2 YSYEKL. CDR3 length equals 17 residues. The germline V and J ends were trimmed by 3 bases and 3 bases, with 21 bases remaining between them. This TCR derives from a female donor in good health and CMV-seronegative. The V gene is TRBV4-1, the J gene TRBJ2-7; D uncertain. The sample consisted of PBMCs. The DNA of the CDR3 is TGCGCCAGCAGCCAGACCTACTCGGGTCTTATGTACTACGAGCAGTACTTC. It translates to CASSQTYSGLMYYEQYF.